This TCR beta chain was profiled in a study of CD8 T cells in Susac syndrome. With random hexamers, reverse transcription was performed on roughly 0.5 to 1 ug of RNA. From the immunoSEQ multiplex PCR reads, TCRdb called clonotypes with MiXCR, one entry per CDR3 protein. This sample yields about 240,000 distinct CDR3 sequences, of which roughly 95% are seen a single time; around 0.093% belongs to the top ten. This CDR3 is 14 amino acids long. V was shortened by 6 bases and J by 5 bases, with 17 bases between the two germline ends. CDR1 and CDR2 (germline): KGHSH, LQKENI. Blood CD8+ and CD4+ T cells underwent high-throughput TCR beta sequencing. The count of this clonotype is one.

Sequences were obtained from CD4+ T cells from PBMCs. The chain uses TRBV18 and TRBJ2-7; possible D gene TRBD2, 5 bases. This TCR derives from a human donor with Susac syndrome. CDR3 region: CASSPGVQTDEQYF. The CDR3 bases are TGTGCCAGCTCCCCCGGGGTACAGACGGACGAGCAGTACTTC.